Below, 23 T cell receptor beta chains from the same sample are listed, as sequenced in a study of blood T cell repertoires in COVID-19. Sequencing was performed with immunoSEQ multiplex PCR; in TCRdb, only in-frame clones are kept and a portion is missing. The table shows around 97,000 clones, with over 70% occurring only once. Sequencing was carried out using peripheral blood. These receptors were taken from a human donor in a cohort sampled during active or convalescent COVID-19.

The V and J genes are TRBV6-2 or TRBV6-3 and TRBJ1-1; no clear D gene. The CDR3 loop spans 11 amino acids. Trimming removed 3 bases at V and 5 bases at J, with 4 bases between. The germline gives CDR1 MNHEY, CDR2 SVGEGT. CDR3 protein: CASSYRTEAFF. The DNA of the CDR3 is TGTGCCAGCAGTTATCGGACTGAAGCTTTCTTT.

The chain couples TRBV2 to TRBJ2-3; tentative D call: TRBD2 (7 bases). The CDR3 consists of 17 residues. From germline, CDR1 is SNHLY and CDR2 FYNNEI. The V gene lost 0 bases and the J gene lost 6 bases, with 19 bases spanning the gap. CDR3 protein: CASSEAWAGAGGDTQYF. The CDR3 nucleotides are TGTGCCAGCAGTGAAGCGTGGGCGGGGGCCGGCGGGGATACGCAGTATTTT.

About this clone itself: The junction departs from germline at one end; a sequencing error may be responsible. The chain combines TRBV7-7 with TRBJ1-2; tentative D call: TRBD1 (6 bases). CDR1 is SSHAT and CDR2 is FNYEAQ in the germline V gene (reference sequence). The length of the CDR3 is 16 residues. The DNA for the CDR3 is TGTGCTAGCAGCCCCTTAGTTGGGACAAGGATATATGGCTACACCTTC. It codes for CASSPLVGTRIYGYTF.

V and J are TRBV5-1 and TRBJ1-6; D is ambiguous. V was cut by 1 base and J by 0 bases, with 11 bases left in between. The CDR3 totals 17 residues. Germline V gives CDR1 SGHRS, CDR2 YFSETQ. CDR3 amino acids: CASSLISGSSYNSPLHF. CDR3 bases: TGCGCCAGCAGCTTGATTTCCGGGAGCTCCTATAATTCACCCCTCCACTTT.

The chain combines TRBV4-1 with TRBJ1-1; D is ambiguous. There are 15 residues in the CDR3. Germline-derived CDR1 and CDR2 are MGHRA and YSYEKL. Deletions cut 0 bases from V and 1 base from J, with 9 bases between. CDR3 coding DNA: TGCGCCAGCAGCCAAGAGGGCAGAAAGAACACTGAAGCTTTCTTT. As protein: CASSQEGRKNTEAFF.

This chain joins TRBV2 and TRBJ1-3; a weak D match, TRBD1 (5 bases). Germline loops: CDR1 SNHLY, CDR2 FYNNEI. V was pared by 6 bases and J by 0 bases, with 12 bases between. The CDR3 spans 15 residues. The CDR3 DNA reads as TGTGCCAGCAGGCAGGGAGGAAGCTCTGGAAACACCATATATTTT. It translates to CASRQGGSSGNTIYF.

This chain uses TRBV7-9 with TRBJ1-1, with D possibly matching TRBD1 (6 bases). The CDR3 has 17 residues. Germline V lookup: CDR1 SEHNR, CDR2 FQNEAQ (reference sequence). Trimming took off 5 bases at V and 1 base at J, with 20 bases between the two ends. CDR3 loop: CASSARGTPSGNTEAFF. The CDR3 DNA reads TGTGCCAGCAGCGCAAGAGGGACACCGTCGGGGAACACTGAAGCTTTCTTT. The full variable domain, rest sourced from reference TRBV7-9 and TRBJ1-1, is DTGVSQNPRHKITKRGQNVTFRCDPISEHNRLYWYRQTLGQGPEFLTYFQNEAQLEKSRLLSDRFSAERPKGSFSTLEIQRTEQGDSAMYLCASSARGTPSGNTEAFFGQGTRLTVV.

The V call is TRBV5-1, the J call TRBJ2-7; TRBD2 aligns across 11 bases. With 3 bases clipped from V and 2 bases from J, the junction kept 13 bases outside the gene matches. Looked up from germline, CDR1 is SGHRS and CDR2 is YFSETQ. This CDR3 has 18 amino acids. CDR3 residues: CASSSNPSGGSQTYEQYF. In DNA, the CDR3 is TGCGCCAGCAGCTCCAATCCTAGCGGGGGGTCCCAAACCTACGAGCAGTACTTC.

The V and J genes are TRBV7-9 and TRBJ1-3, with D possibly matching TRBD1 (5 bases). The V gene lost 2 bases and the J gene lost 7 bases, with 12 bases spanning the gap. The V gene's germline CDR1 is SEHNR and CDR2 FQNEAQ (reference sequence). This CDR3 region has 14 residues. The chain's CDR3 is CASSLSRGRNTIYF. The CDR3 region has the DNA TGTGCCAGCAGCTTATCAAGGGGCCGGAACACCATATATTTT. The full variable domain, completed using reference TRBV7-9 and TRBJ1-3, is DTGVSQNPRHKITKRGQNVTFRCDPISEHNRLYWYRQTLGQGPEFLTYFQNEAQLEKSRLLSDRFSAERPKGSFSTLEIQRTEQGDSAMYLCASSLSRGRNTIYFGEGSWLTVV.

On this clone itself: The sample has other DNA sequences that encode this CDR3 too. The J gene is TRBJ2-7, the V gene TRBV7-2; TRBD2 matches at 7 bases. There are 14 residues in the CDR3. CDR1 is SGHTA, CDR2 FQGNSA, per germline. The V segment lost 5 bases and the J segment 4 bases; nucleotides outside the gene matches: 8. The CDR3 sequence: CASSLGLETYEQYF. CDR3 bases: TGTGCCAGCAGCCTCGGACTAGAAACTTACGAGCAGTACTTC.

J is TRBJ2-3 and V is TRBV7-2; D gene uncertain. This CDR3 region has 15 residues. Trimming removed 5 bases at V and 0 bases at J, with 12 bases between. Per the germline V gene, CDR1 is SGHTA and CDR2 is FQGNSA. The DNA for the CDR3 is TGTGCCAGCAGCCCCCGAAAACGGAGCACAGATACGCAGTATTTT. Translated: CASSPRKRSTDTQYF.

The sample holds a few counts of this clone. The chain carries TRBV7-2 and TRBJ1-6; tentative D call: TRBD1 (5 bases). V lost 0 bases and J 9 bases, leaving 15 bases between the germline ends. Germline CDR1 and CDR2: SGHTA and FQGNSA. The CDR3 runs to 16 residues. CDR3 loop: CASSLAGQGWSSPLHF. Here the CDR3 DNA reads TGTGCCAGCAGCTTAGCCGGGCAGGGTTGGAGTTCACCCCTCCACTTT.

This chain uses TRBV6-1 with TRBJ2-1, with D hard to call. CDR1 is MNHNS, CDR2 SASEGT, per germline. V lost 0 bases and J 9 bases, leaving 15 bases between the germline ends. CDR3 length: 15 amino acids. Here the CDR3 DNA reads TGTGCCAGCAGTGAAGCCCAATTACTCCCCCGTGAGCAGTTCTTC. It translates to CASSEAQLLPREQFF.

The V gene is TRBV12-5, the J gene TRBJ2-1; TRBD2 aligns across 8 bases. The length of the CDR3 is 16 residues. Germline CDR1 LGHNT, CDR2 FRNRAP. Trimming at V came to 3 bases and at J to 3 bases, leaving 7 bases not matched to a gene. In nucleotides, the CDR3 is TGTGCTAGTGGTTTAGTGCGGCTAGCGGGCTACAATGAGCAGTTCTTC. Amino acids: CASGLVRLAGYNEQFF.

The chain uses TRBV5-4 and TRBJ1-5; the D is unclear. This CDR3 has 15 amino acids. The V end lost 1 base, the J end lost 2 bases, and 10 bases lay between the germline ends. The germline CDR1 and CDR2 sequences are SGHNT and YYREEE (reference sequence). CDR3 loop: CASSLNPTGNQPQHF. The CDR3 DNA sequence: TGTGCCAGCAGCTTGAACCCGACTGGCAATCAGCCCCAGCATTTT.

The chain employs TRBV7-2 and TRBJ1-2; TRBD1 matches 7 bases. There are 14 residues in the CDR3. CDR1 SGHTA and CDR2 FQGNSA come from the germline V gene. The V segment lost 0 bases and the J segment 6 bases; nucleotides outside the gene matches: 4. The CDR3 DNA sequence: TGTGCCAGCAGCTTAGCGAGGACAGGCAATGGCTACACCTTC. Translating it yields CASSLARTGNGYTF.

This rearrangement joins TRBV7-3 to TRBJ2-2; TRBD1 might be the D (6 bases). Trimming took 6 bases from V and 0 from J, leaving 14 bases between them. CDR3 length: 16 residues. Looked up from germline, CDR1 is SGHTA and CDR2 is FQGTGA. The chain's CDR3 is CASSPLGHSNTGELFF. In DNA form, the CDR3 reads TGTGCCAGCAGTCCCTTGGGACATTCGAACACCGGGGAGCTGTTTTTT.

In this sample, this clone turned up many times. The chain carries TRBV5-1 and TRBJ2-2; the D gene is possibly TRBD2 (7 bases). The CDR3 is 18 amino acids. The V and J ends lost 0 bases and 5 bases respectively, with 20 bases between them. The V gene's germline CDR1 is SGHRS and CDR2 YFSETQ. The CDR3 bases are TGCGCCAGCAGCTTGGACGGGGGGCTACCCGGGTGGACCGGGGAGCTGTTTTTT. It translates to CASSLDGGLPGWTGELFF.

The CDR3 protein is CASRSGTTGETQYF. Here the CDR3 DNA reads TGTGCCAGTAGGTCCGGGACTACCGGGGAGACCCAGTACTTC. The chain combines TRBV19 with TRBJ2-5; TRBD2 matches at 7 bases. J lost 5 bases, V lost 6 bases, and 9 bases had no gene match. CDR1 is LNHDA and CDR2 is SQIVND in the germline V gene (reference sequence). This CDR3 has 14 amino acids.

The V and J genes are TRBV13 and TRBJ1-2; 11 bases agree with TRBD1. This CDR3 region has 14 residues. The germline V gene has CDR1 PRHDT and CDR2 FYEKMQ (reference sequence). The junction had 7 bases not matched to a gene; V was cut back by 6 bases and J by 7 bases. This CDR3 is CASRAGTGGLGYTF. The CDR3 coding sequence is TGTGCCAGCAGGGCCGGGACAGGGGGACTTGGCTACACCTTC.

This clone turned up a few times. V gene TRBV12-3 or TRBV12-4 combines with J gene TRBJ1-5; no clear D gene. The CDR3 runs 12 residues. The V end lost 9 bases, the J end lost 5 bases, and 11 bases lay between the germline ends. The CDR3 region is CASTLGDQPQHF. The CDR3 DNA is TGTGCCAGTACCTTAGGAGATCAGCCCCAGCATTTT.

This chain connects TRBV29-1 to TRBJ1-5; 7 nucleotides align to TRBD1. CDR1 and CDR2 (germline): SQVTM, ANQGSEA. The J segment lost 7 bases and the V segment lost 6 bases, leaving 9 bases of the junction unmatched. The length of the CDR3 is 13 residues. CDR3 residues: CSVATGTEQPQHF. The CDR3 DNA follows: TGCAGCGTCGCGACAGGGACGGAGCAGCCCCAGCATTTT.

This clone was observed a single time. The chain joins TRBV5-6 to TRBJ1-2; 8 bases fit TRBD1. The CDR3 has 14 residues. CDR1 SGHDT and CDR2 YYEEEE come from the germline V gene. J lost 4 bases, V lost 0 bases, and 2 bases had no gene match. The CDR3 DNA sequence: TGTGCCAGCAGCTTGGCGCAGGGGGCCTATGGCTACACCTTC. This codes for CASSLAQGAYGYTF.